This entry lists 13 T cell receptor beta chains sequenced from one sample in a study of cytomegalovirus exposure and HLA in healthy donors. In the PCR, 60 Vbeta and 13 Jbeta primers were used. TCRdb's copy holds only in-frame clones and misses some; the assay was immunoSEQ multiplex PCR. The data contain around 100,000 clones, 50% to 70% of them seen just once; the ten biggest clones take up around 4%. Specimen: PBMCs. All receptors come from a man younger than 40 in good health and CMV-seropositive.

This chain uses TRBV5-1 with TRBJ1-3; TRBD1 matches at 9 bases. Losses at the gene ends were 0 bases for V and 4 bases for J; bases not matched to a gene: 2. Germline CDR1 reads SGHRS; CDR2 reads YFSETQ. CDR3 length: 15 residues. CDR3 residues: CASSLGGQGGNTIYF. CDR3 nucleotide sequence: TGCGCCAGCAGCTTGGGGGGACAGGGAGGAAACACCATATATTTT.

Comment on this clone: The germline gene is not matched at one end of the junction; a read error may be the cause. The chain recombines TRBV15 with TRBJ2-3; TRBD1 agrees at 7 bases. Germline V CDR1 and CDR2: LNHNV, YYDKDF (reference sequence). This CDR3 comprises 14 residues. CDR3 sequence (DNA): TGTGCCACCAGCAGTGGGGACAGAACAGGTACGCAGTATTTT. Protein sequence: CATSSGDRTGTQYF.

The chain has TRBV5-4 and TRBJ2-7; TRBD1 agrees at 10 bases. This CDR3 has 14 amino acids. V lost 6 bases and J lost 6; bases outside the gene matches: 9. CDR1 SGHNT and CDR2 YYREEE come from the germline V gene (reference sequence). CDR3: CASTAGQGKSEQYF. The CDR3 DNA reads TGTGCCAGCACCGCGGGACAGGGGAAGAGCGAGCAGTACTTC.

CDR3 DNA sequence: TGCAGCGTTGAAAGTAGGTACGGGGGTTACGAGCAGTACTTC. Translation: CSVESRYGGYEQYF. The rearrangement links TRBV29-1 to TRBJ2-7; a weak D match, TRBD2 (6 bases). V lost 2 bases to trimming and J lost 4 bases, with 15 bases between them. The CDR3 is 14 residues long. Germline V gene sequence: CDR1 SQVTM, CDR2 ANQGSEA.

This chain links TRBV7-9 with TRBJ2-7; 9 bases line up with TRBD1. Germline V CDR1 and CDR2: SEHNR, FQNEAQ (reference sequence). This CDR3 spans 13 amino acids. J was trimmed by 5 bases and V by 6 bases; bases with no gene match: 5. As DNA, the CDR3 is TGTGCCAGCAGTCACAGGGGGCCGGACGAGCAGTACTTC. This codes for CASSHRGPDEQYF.

The chain is built from TRBV18 and TRBJ1-2, with TRBD1 matching over 8 bases. The CDR3 spans 16 residues. Germline trimming cut 0 bases from V and 2 bases from J; bases unmatched to any gene: 5. Germline CDR1 and CDR2: KGHSH and LQKENI. The CDR3 DNA follows: TGTGCCAGCTCACCACCCAGGGGGCTAGTGAACTATGGCTACACCTTC. Its translation: CASSPPRGLVNYGYTF.

V usage is TRBV4-2 and J usage is TRBJ2-2; perhaps TRBD2 as D (6 bases). V was trimmed by 1 base and J by 6 bases, leaving 9 bases between them. The CDR3 is 14 residues long. Germline V CDR1 and CDR2: LGHNA, YNFKEQ. CDR3 sequence: CASSQGWGAGELFF. CDR3 DNA: TGTGCCAGCAGCCAAGGGTGGGGGGCCGGGGAGCTGTTTTTT.

This chain connects TRBV5-6 to TRBJ1-6, with D possibly being TRBD1 (5 bases). The CDR3 is 15 amino acids. In germline, CDR1 is SGHDT, CDR2 YYEEEE. Trimming took 6 bases from V and 6 from J, leaving 16 bases between them. CDR3 DNA: TGTGCCAGCATCTCCTCGGGGCGGGGTAATTCACCCCTCCACTTT. This sequence encodes CASISSGRGNSPLHF. The full variable domain, in which reference TRBV5-6 and TRBJ1-6 provide the parts outside the CDR3, is DAGVTQSPTHLIKTRGQQVTLRCSPKSGHDTVSWYQQALGQGPQFIFQYYEEEERQRGNFPDRFSGHQFPNYSSELNVNALLLGDSALYLCASISSGRGNSPLHFGNGTRLTVT.

The chain links TRBV6-1 to TRBJ1-1; D is uncertain. Trimming cost V 6 bases and J 3 bases, with 14 bases left between them. Germline lookup yields CDR1 MNHNS and CDR2 SASEGT. This CDR3 region has 14 residues. DNA of the CDR3: TGTGCCAGCAGAGACGGGAATTCCCACACTGAAGCTTTCTTT. Amino acid sequence: CASRDGNSHTEAFF.

This rearrangement joins TRBV5-1 to TRBJ2-1; possibly TRBD2 for D (5 bases). The V gene lost 6 bases and the J gene lost 4 bases, with 14 bases spanning the gap. The CDR3 is 14 amino acids. The germline V gene has CDR1 SGHRS and CDR2 YFSETQ. The CDR3 loop is CASTREQPYNEQFF. The CDR3 coding sequence is TGCGCCAGCACCCGGGAACAGCCATACAATGAGCAGTTCTTC. Based on the CDR3 plus reference TRBV5-1 and TRBJ2-1, the full variable domain is KAGVTQTPRYLIKTRGQQVTLSCSPISGHRSVSWYQQTPGQGLQFLFEYFSETQRNKGNFPGRFSGRQFSNSRSEMNVSTLELGDSALYLCASTREQPYNEQFFGPGTRLTVL.

The chain has TRBV7-2 and TRBJ2-7; D not resolved. In germline, CDR1 is SGHTA, CDR2 FQGNSA. Trimming left V 5 bases short and J 3 bases short, with 11 bases between. The CDR3 spans 13 residues. The CDR3 reads CASSLRLNYEQYF. CDR3 nucleotides: TGTGCCAGCAGCCTTCGTCTTAACTACGAGCAGTACTTC.

This clone appeared a single time. The rearrangement joins TRBV2 to TRBJ2-5; 9 bases align to TRBD2. The CDR3 totals 15 residues. Germline values: CDR1 SNHLY, CDR2 FYNNEI. After removal of 2 bases from V and 5 bases from J, the junction contained 6 bases not matched to a gene. The DNA of the CDR3 is TGTGCCAGCAGTGAATGGGCGGGGGGGCGTGAGACCCAGTACTTC. The encoded protein is CASSEWAGGRETQYF.

This clone was detected a few times. The V call is TRBV18, the J call TRBJ2-7; 7 bases are a match to TRBD1. V lost 3 bases, J lost 0 bases, and 8 bases stayed unmatched. The V gene's germline CDR1 is KGHSH and CDR2 LQKENI. The CDR3 totals 16 residues. CDR3: CASSPLAQGNSYEQYF. CDR3 coding DNA: TGTGCCAGCTCACCGCTCGCACAGGGGAACTCCTACGAGCAGTACTTC.